This T cell receptor beta chain emerged from a study of T cell responses to AZD1222 COVID-19 vaccine. General study results and limits: Baseline seropositivity characterized only a handful of AZD1222 recipients. A mostly white British donor set with more females was recruited, and clonal diversity was possibly underestimated. Reports say nearly half of spike-specific TCRs go after unmutated variant regions. Compared with day 0, the breadth and depth of the Spike-specific TCR repertoire rose significantly after two doses of AZD1222.

This clone was seen only once. What it binds is unknown. Profiled with immunoSEQ multiplex PCR; TCRdb holds only in-frame clones, not every one. The sample contains 150,000 or so clones, 92% of which appear only once. The CDR3 runs to 17 residues. The V gene's germline CDR1 is SGHVS and CDR2 FNYEAQ. The J segment lost 10 bases and the V segment lost 1 base, leaving 14 bases of the junction unmatched. The source of this sequence is an adult who received the AZD1222 COVID-19 vaccine. The J gene is TRBJ2-1, the V gene TRBV7-6, with 9 positions matching TRBD2. Sequencing was performed on peripheral blood, taken 28 days after the second AZD1222 dose. In DNA form, the CDR3 reads TGTGCCAGCAGCTTAGGGCCAGGGCTAGCGGGGTCCCGGGAGCAGTTCTTC. Its translation is CASSLGPGLAGSREQFF.